This T cell receptor gamma chain is drawn from a study of γδ T cells in repeated Plasmodium falciparum infection (dated by TCRdb to about 2021). Looking at the study overall: The natural-infection arm enrolled Malian children exposed to intense seasonal malaria transmission, compared against age and gender matched Australian children. Four or five malaria-naive U.S. adults underwent four controlled human malaria infections by bites from P. falciparum NF54-infected Anopheles stephensi mosquitoes over approximately 600 days. Samples from controlled-infection subjects were taken at baseline, right before selected infections, and 21 days after each infection. The gammadelta TCR repertoires from Mali were analysed in two ways: cross-sectionally during periods with no transmission, and longitudinally across episodes of acute febrile malaria. Using both natural infection in Mali and controlled human malaria infection, the study looked at the way repeated Plasmodium falciparum infection shapes the human gammadelta T cell repertoire. Broader findings and caveats from the paper: Across time and infection, the Vgamma9/Vdelta2+ TCR repertoires showed a highly stable polyclonal makeup, with many TCRgamma sequences overlapping between individuals. Generalizability was limited because the Malian cohort was drawn from a small rural village of predominantly one ethnic group. The controlled-infection cohort was small, limiting analysis of inter-individual variability in gammadelta T cell responses. Waves of new clonotype selection in Vdelta2-negative, largely Vdelta1+, gammadelta TCR repertoires appeared to be driven by repeated controlled infections. Vdelta2-negative gammadelta TCR repertoires from Malian children appeared more clonally expanded, less diverse and less shared than those of Australian children.

The CDR1 and CDR2 encoded by the germline V gene are VINAFY and YDVSNSKD. The CDR3 has 26 amino acids, counting the end cysteine and phenylalanine. For bulk TCR repertoire analysis, Vgamma9/Vdelta2+ and Vdelta2-negative gammadelta T cell populations were flow-sorted out of peripheral blood mononuclear cells. This clone came up a few times. Its antigen is currently not known. A single base is all that separates this from a far larger clone, so a read error is likely. The limits of the CDR3 on the DNA are not certain, so only TCRdb's listed CDR3 is given. Library preparation was by multiplex PCR. The listed sequencing device is Illumina MiSeq. Each sorted gammadelta T cell sample was sequenced for both the TCR gamma (TRG) and TCR delta (TRD) chains. The paper's data handling went like this. The repertoire analyses drew on clonotype tree plots, the accumulated frequency of the top 20 clonotypes, and diversity index (DI) and D75 metrics. TCRdb reprocessed the public reads with the caller CATT; rows with the same DNA were merged afterwards. V and J calls and clone size were set by TCRdb, not the authors. Recorded for this sample are 12,000 to 15,000 gamma-chain clones; under 2% of them occurred a single time. The ten most abundant clones make up 28% of the sample.

What was sequenced was gamma-delta T cells from blood. This clonotype was obtained from a pool of human donors (malaria-infected and uninfected, not separated). No J gene was named, though the V gene is TRGV5. For the CDR3, the sequence is CAVLRNSLAVEQHLLSQVSIGRIQHF.